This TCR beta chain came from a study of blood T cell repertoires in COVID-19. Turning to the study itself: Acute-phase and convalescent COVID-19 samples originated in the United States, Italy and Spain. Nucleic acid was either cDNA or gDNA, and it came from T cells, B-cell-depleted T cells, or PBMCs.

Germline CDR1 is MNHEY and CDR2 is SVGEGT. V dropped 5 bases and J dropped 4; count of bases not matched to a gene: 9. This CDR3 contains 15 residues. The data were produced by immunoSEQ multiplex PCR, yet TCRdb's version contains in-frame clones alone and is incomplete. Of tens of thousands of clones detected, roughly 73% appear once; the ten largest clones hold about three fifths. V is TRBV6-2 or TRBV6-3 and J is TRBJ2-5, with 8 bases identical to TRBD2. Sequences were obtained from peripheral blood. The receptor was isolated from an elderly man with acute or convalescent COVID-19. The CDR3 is CASSTQRERRETQYF. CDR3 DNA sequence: TGTGCCAGCAGTACCCAGCGGGAGCGGAGAGAGACCCAGTACTTC.